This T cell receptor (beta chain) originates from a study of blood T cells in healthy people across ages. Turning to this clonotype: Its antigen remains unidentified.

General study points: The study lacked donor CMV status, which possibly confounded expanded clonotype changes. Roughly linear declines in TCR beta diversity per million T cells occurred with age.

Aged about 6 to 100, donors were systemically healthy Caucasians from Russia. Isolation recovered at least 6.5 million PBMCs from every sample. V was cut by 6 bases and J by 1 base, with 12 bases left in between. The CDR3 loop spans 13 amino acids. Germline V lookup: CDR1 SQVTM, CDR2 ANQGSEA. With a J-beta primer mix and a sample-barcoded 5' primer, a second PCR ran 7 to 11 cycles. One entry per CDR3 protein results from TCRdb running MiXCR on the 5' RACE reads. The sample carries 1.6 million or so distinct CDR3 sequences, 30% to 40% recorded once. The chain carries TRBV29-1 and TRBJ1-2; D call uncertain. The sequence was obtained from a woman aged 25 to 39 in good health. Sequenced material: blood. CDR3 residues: CSVVTPLNYGYTF. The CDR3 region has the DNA TGCAGCGTCGTAACTCCACTTAACTATGGCTACACCTTC.